The 26 T cell receptor beta chains below were found in one sample sequenced in a study of cytomegalovirus exposure and HLA in healthy donors. PCR was performed using 60 Vbeta and 13 Jbeta primers. Measured with immunoSEQ multiplex PCR; TCRdb has only the in-frame clones, and not every one. The top ten clones hold just under 3% of a sample with about 200,000 clones, around 77% of them seen once. The specimen was PBMCs. These receptors were obtained from a woman in her 30s in good health and CMV-seronegative.

This chain connects TRBV29-1 to TRBJ1-2; D remains ambiguous. The germline V gene encodes CDR1 SQVTM and CDR2 ANQGSEA. V gave up 4 bases and J gave up 5 bases, with 11 bases separating them. There are 12 residues in the CDR3. The CDR3 reads CSVVGLYYGYTF. CDR3 DNA sequence: TGCAGCGTTGTAGGACTTTATTATGGCTACACCTTC.

The chain couples TRBV4-2 to TRBJ2-1; 8 bases match TRBD2. Germline CDR1 LGHNA, CDR2 YNFKEQ. This CDR3 is built from 16 residues. J lost 7 bases, V lost 4 bases, and 12 bases had no gene match. The CDR3 region is CASSPLGGGGINEQFF. The CDR3 DNA is TGTGCCAGCAGCCCCCTGGGGGGCGGGGGGATAAATGAGCAGTTCTTC.

V is TRBV10-3 and J is TRBJ1-2; tentatively, D is TRBD1 (5 bases). CDR1 and CDR2 from the germline V gene are ENHRY and SYGVKD. CDR3 length equals 15 residues. V lost 4 bases, J lost 4 bases, and 16 bases lay in between. The CDR3 bases are TGTGCCATCAGTGGGAGCGGCGGGGACTCCTATGGCTACACCTTC. It translates to CAISGSGGDSYGYTF.

As concerns this clone: Compared with germline, one end of the junction differs, possibly owing to a read error. The chain links TRBV27 to TRBJ1-2, with unresolved D. The CDR3 runs 17 residues. CDR1 is MNHEY and CDR2 is SMNVEV in the germline V gene (reference sequence). CDR3 sequence reads: CASSLGRVDGTNYGYPF. CDR3 bases: TGTGCCAGCAGCTTAGGGCGGGTAGACGGAACTAACTATGGCTACCCCTTC.

Written as DNA, the CDR3 is TGTGCCAGCAGCCATAGAGCAGGGGAAGACTATAATTCACCCCTCCACTTT. It is translated as CASSHRAGEDYNSPLHF. This chain links TRBV14 with TRBJ1-6, with D possibly matching TRBD1 (6 bases). The CDR3 has 17 amino acids. V dropped 3 bases and J dropped 3 bases, with 15 bases sitting between them. Looked up from germline, CDR1 is SGHDN and CDR2 is FVKESK.

CDR3 sequence: CASSEKPPGRATEAFF. The CDR3, as DNA: TGTGCCAGCAGTGAAAAGCCGCCAGGGAGGGCCACTGAAGCTTTCTTT. The chain has TRBV2 and TRBJ1-1; TRBD1 is a possible D gene (5 bases). The V end was cut by 2 bases, the J end by 4 bases, with 17 bases between. This CDR3 comprises 16 residues. Per germline, CDR1 SNHLY and CDR2 FYNNEI.

This rearrangement joins TRBV5-1 to TRBJ1-1, with D possibly being TRBD1 (6 bases). V lost 3 bases, J lost 6 bases, and 15 bases lay in between. Germline V gene lookup returns CDR1 SGHRS and CDR2 YFSETQ. This CDR3 spans 14 amino acids. This CDR3 is CASSSQGGGPEAFF. The CDR3 DNA follows: TGCGCCAGCAGCTCCCAGGGAGGGGGGCCTGAAGCTTTCTTT.

The chain employs TRBV6-5 and TRBJ2-3; TRBD2 is a possible D gene (5 bases). The length of the CDR3 is 13 residues. Germline lookup yields CDR1 MNHEY and CDR2 SVGAGI. V was shortened by 5 bases and J by 5 bases, with 11 bases between the two germline ends. The CDR3 reads CASSPPGEDTQYF. CDR3 DNA: TGTGCCAGCAGTCCTCCCGGGGAAGATACGCAGTATTTT.

This sequence joins TRBV28 and TRBJ2-3, with a weak D call TRBD1 (5 bases). The V end was cut by 4 bases, the J end by 2 bases, with 16 bases between. The CDR3 has 16 residues. Germline CDR1 reads MDHEN; CDR2 reads SYDVKM. The CDR3 sequence is CASSSRLRGFTDTQYF. The CDR3 region has the DNA TGTGCCAGCAGTTCACGGCTTAGGGGATTCACAGATACGCAGTATTTT.

The chain is built from TRBV4-1 and TRBJ2-1; 14 bases are shared with TRBD2. CDR3 length: 15 residues. The junction had 1 base not matched to a gene; V was cut back by 4 bases and J by 5 bases. From germline, CDR1 is MGHRA and CDR2 YSYEKL. CDR3 region: CASSRLAGGHNEQFF. CDR3 in DNA: TGCGCCAGCAGCCGACTAGCGGGGGGGCACAATGAGCAGTTCTTC.

This clone was recorded once. The rearrangement uses TRBV7-2 and TRBJ1-2; 7 bases line up with TRBD1. The germline V gene encodes CDR1 SGHTA and CDR2 FQGNSA. V shed 1 base and J 2 bases; nucleotides not matched to a gene: 1. The CDR3 consists of 14 residues. The CDR3 loop is CASSLGGGNYGYTF. As DNA, the CDR3 is TGTGCCAGCAGCTTAGGAGGGGGCAACTATGGCTACACCTTC. The full variable domain, in which reference TRBV7-2 and TRBJ1-2 provide the parts outside the CDR3, is GAGVSQSPSNKVTEKGKDVELRCDPISGHTALYWYRQSLGQGLEFLIYFQGNSAPDKSGLPSDRFSAERTGGSVSTLTIQRTQQEDSAVYLCASSLGGGNYGYTFGSGTRLTVV.

V is TRBV5-1 and J is TRBJ1-4, with D possibly being TRBD1 (5 bases). The CDR3 is made up of 14 amino acids. The V and J ends lost 0 bases and 8 bases respectively, with 11 bases between them. The germline CDR1 and CDR2 sequences are SGHRS and YFSETQ. This chain's CDR3 is CASSLEGSGEKLFF. CDR3 in DNA: TGCGCCAGCAGCTTGGAGGGGTCAGGGGAAAAACTGTTTTTT. The full variable domain, rest sourced from reference TRBV5-1 and TRBJ1-4, is KAGVTQTPRYLIKTRGQQVTLSCSPISGHRSVSWYQQTPGQGLQFLFEYFSETQRNKGNFPGRFSGRQFSNSRSEMNVSTLELGDSALYLCASSLEGSGEKLFFGSGTQLSVL.

V is TRBV6-5 and J is TRBJ2-7, with TRBD1 identical over 7 bases. V was clipped by 0 bases and J by 2 bases; unmatched bases: 4. The CDR3 has 15 residues. Germline assignment: CDR1 MNHEY and CDR2 SVGAGI. This CDR3 reads CASSYSDRSAYEQYF. The CDR3 DNA follows: TGTGCCAGCAGTTACTCGGACAGGAGCGCCTACGAGCAGTACTTC.

The gene calls are TRBV4-1 and TRBJ1-6; D perhaps matches TRBD1 (6 bases). Germline assignment: CDR1 MGHRA and CDR2 YSYEKL. Trimming removed 4 bases from V and 15 bases from J, with 31 bases in between. CDR3 length: 18 residues. The CDR3 is CASSRKGDRVKTQTGLHF. The CDR3 coding sequence is TGCGCCAGCAGCCGGAAGGGGGACCGCGTAAAAACCCAAACAGGCCTCCACTTT.

The J gene is TRBJ1-1, the V gene TRBV28; TRBD1 agrees at 9 bases. The CDR3 length is 16 residues. Germline V CDR1 and CDR2: MDHEN, SYDVKM. V gave up 0 bases and J gave up 4 bases; unmatched junction bases: 6. CDR3 sequence (DNA): TGTGCCAGCAGTTTATGGGACAGGGGAGCGGGCACTGAAGCTTTCTTT. Translated, it gives CASSLWDRGAGTEAFF.

This clone appeared a few times. The chain couples TRBV7-9 to TRBJ2-1; 7 nucleotides agree with TRBD2. The V and J ends lost 2 bases and 2 bases, in that order; junction bases with no gene match: 3. The CDR3 has 15 residues. Germline V lookup: CDR1 SEHNR, CDR2 FQNEAQ (reference sequence). The CDR3 loop reads CASSLTGTTYNEQFF. CDR3 in DNA: TGTGCCAGCAGCTTAACTGGGACTACCTACAATGAGCAGTTCTTC.

The V call is TRBV5-1, the J call TRBJ1-1; no definite D call. The CDR3 length is 15 residues. In germline, CDR1 is SGHRS, CDR2 YFSETQ. The ends were cut back, 4 bases at V and 0 bases at J, with 13 bases in the middle. Written as DNA, the CDR3 is TGCGCCAGCAGCCAAGCGAGGGAGGTGAACACTGAAGCTTTCTTT. It encodes CASSQAREVNTEAFF.

This clone was found a few times. The chain uses TRBV5-1 and TRBJ1-1; 9 bases align to TRBD1. J was trimmed by 7 bases and V by 1 base; bases with no gene match: 14. Germline V gene lookup returns CDR1 SGHRS and CDR2 YFSETQ. The CDR3 is 17 amino acids. The CDR3 nucleotides read TGCGCCAGCAGCTTGAACCCCGGGACAGGGAGAAAGGGTGAAGCTTTCTTT. This translates into CASSLNPGTGRKGEAFF.

This rearrangement joins TRBV25-1 to TRBJ2-5; 7 nucleotides align to TRBD1. V was pared by 3 bases and J by 11 bases, with 3 bases of the junction left unmatched. The CDR3 is 11 amino acids. In germline, CDR1 is MGHDK, CDR2 SYGVNS. CDR3 loop: CASSETGSQYF. The CDR3 nucleotides are TGTGCCAGCAGTGAGACAGGGTCACAGTACTTC.

The chain links TRBV13 to TRBJ2-3; TRBD1 aligns across 7 bases. Germline CDR1 is PRHDT and CDR2 is FYEKMQ (reference sequence). After removal of 1 base from V and 4 bases from J, the junction contained 11 bases not matched to a gene. The CDR3 is 17 amino acids. The CDR3 loop reads CASSLAVRQGVSDTQYF. The CDR3 nucleotides are TGTGCCAGCAGCTTAGCGGTGAGACAGGGCGTGTCAGATACGCAGTATTTT.

The chain uses TRBV18 and TRBJ1-4; a possible D gene is TRBD1 (5 bases). V shed 10 bases and J shed 0 bases, with 12 bases lying between them. Germline CDR1 and CDR2: KGHSH and LQKENI. The CDR3 has 14 residues. The CDR3 sequence is CATRQFSTNEKLFF. The CDR3, as DNA: TGTGCCACAAGACAGTTCTCAACTAATGAAAAACTGTTTTTT.

The chain has TRBV5-1 and TRBJ1-4, with D uncertain. The CDR3 contains 14 residues. Germline V gives CDR1 SGHRS, CDR2 YFSETQ. The V end was cut by 4 bases, the J end by 8 bases, with 15 bases between. The CDR3 region is CASSAVPALEKLFF. The CDR3 region has the DNA TGCGCCAGCAGCGCGGTCCCGGCGTTAGAAAAACTGTTTTTT.

A few counts support this clone. The CDR3 here is CASSLTPRGGTEAFF. CDR3 in DNA: TGTGCCAGCAGCCTAACCCCACGGGGAGGGACTGAAGCTTTCTTT. The rearrangement uses TRBV9 and TRBJ1-1; D remains unclear. This CDR3 has 15 residues. Trimming stripped 4 bases from V and 5 bases from J, with 18 bases between. Germline V gene data show CDR1 as SGDLS and CDR2 as YYNGEE.

The chain links TRBV4-1 to TRBJ2-3, with D tentatively TRBD2 (6 bases). From germline, CDR1 is MGHRA and CDR2 YSYEKL. Trimming took off 0 bases at V and 1 base at J, with 8 bases between the two ends. The CDR3 runs 15 residues. The CDR3 region is CASSQDGGGTDTQYF. CDR3 nucleotides: TGCGCCAGCAGCCAAGATGGCGGGGGCACAGATACGCAGTATTTT.

The gene calls are TRBV28 and TRBJ1-1; 7 nucleotides align to TRBD1. The germline CDR1 and CDR2 sequences are MDHEN and SYDVKM. The CDR3 runs to 15 residues. J was trimmed by 4 bases and V by 3 bases; bases with no gene match: 8. For the CDR3, the DNA is TGTGCCAGCAGTTTTCGTACAGGGGTGGCCACTGAAGCTTTCTTT. Amino acids: CASSFRTGVATEAFF.

This rearrangement joins TRBV27 to TRBJ2-5, with TRBD2 identical over 10 bases. V gave up 9 bases and J gave up 5 bases; unmatched junction bases: 12. Germline values: CDR1 MNHEY, CDR2 SMNVEV (reference sequence). The CDR3 contains 15 residues. For the CDR3, the DNA is TGTGCCAGTCAGCGGGAGGGCCAACTTACGGAGACCCAGTACTTC. It codes for CASQREGQLTETQYF.